The 10 T cell receptor beta chains given below trace back to one sample, sequenced in a study of follicular helper T cells after annual influenza vaccination. Time point denoted: 2015-2016 season, 7 days after influenza vaccination. Method: immunoSEQ multiplex PCR; TCRdb's copy keeps in-frame clones and lacks some. The table shows thousands of clones, with around nine tenths occurring only once. The sample here was CXCR5+ CD38- circulating T follicular helper cells from blood, taken 7 days after influenza vaccination. Specified subset: circulating Tfh, non-naive CD4+CXCR5+PD-1+ (ICOS+CD38+ or ICOS-CD38-). Receptors originate from an adult who received the influenza vaccine.

The V gene is TRBV12-5, the J gene TRBJ2-1; 9 bases align to TRBD2. Germline V gene sequence: CDR1 LGHNT, CDR2 FRNRAP. The CDR3 covers 16 residues. V lost 0 bases and J lost 8; bases outside the gene matches: 8. The CDR3 nucleotides are TGTGCTAGTGGTTTGGTACCGGCGGGAGGGCCCTATGAGCAGTTCTTC. Protein sequence: CASGLVPAGGPYEQFF.

The gene calls are TRBV27 and TRBJ2-1; 12 nucleotides match TRBD2. CDR1 is MNHEY, CDR2 SMNVEV, per germline (reference sequence). Trimming took 4 bases from V and 5 from J; bases not matched to a gene: 9. CDR3 length: 17 residues. Written as DNA, the CDR3 is TGTGCCAGCAGTTCCCGACTAGCGGGAGAGCCCAACAATGAGCAGTTCTTC. It translates to CASSSRLAGEPNNEQFF.

V gene TRBV4-3 combines with J gene TRBJ2-1; unclear D gene. CDR1 and CDR2 (germline): LGHNA, YSLEER. Trimming took 1 base from V and 6 from J, leaving 1 base between them. This CDR3 comprises 11 residues. CDR3 sequence (DNA): TGCGCCAGCAGCCAAGGCAATGAGCAGTTCTTC. This codes for CASSQGNEQFF.

This clone was observed once. This chain joins TRBV5-1 and TRBJ1-2; 7 nucleotides match TRBD1. Trimming took 3 bases from V and 0 from J; bases not matched to a gene: 2. CDR3 length: 14 amino acids. Germline V gene data show CDR1 as SGHRS and CDR2 as YFSETQ. This chain's CDR3 is CASSWDRANYGYTF. CDR3 nucleotides: TGCGCCAGCAGCTGGGACAGAGCTAACTATGGCTACACCTTC.

The V call is TRBV11-2, the J call TRBJ1-1; weak D call: TRBD1 (5 bases). V dropped 3 bases and J dropped 1 base, with 9 bases sitting between them. Looked up from germline, CDR1 is SGHAT and CDR2 is FQNNGV. There are 14 residues in the CDR3. CDR3 coding DNA: TGTGCCAGCAGCTTCGGGGCCAAGAACACTGAAGCTTTCTTT. Encoded protein: CASSFGAKNTEAFF.

The chain couples TRBV29-1 to TRBJ1-4, with 10 bases that match TRBD1. V gave up 8 bases and J gave up 4 bases; unmatched junction bases: 4. Germline-derived CDR1 and CDR2 are SQVTM and ANQGSEA. The CDR3 loop spans 13 amino acids. The CDR3 spells CSSRDRGNEKLFF. The CDR3 DNA follows: TGCAGCAGCCGGGACAGGGGTAATGAAAAACTGTTTTTT.

The CDR3 nucleotides read TGTGCCAGCAGCTCCCGACTAGCGGGAGGGGCCGGGGAGCTGTTTTTT. Its translation: CASSSRLAGGAGELFF. This rearrangement joins TRBV7-3 to TRBJ2-2; 14 bases map to TRBD2. The CDR3 is 16 residues long. V was clipped by 4 bases and J by 6 bases; unmatched bases: 4. Germline loops: CDR1 SGHTA, CDR2 FQGTGA. The complete variable domain, with remaining parts taken from reference TRBV7-3 and TRBJ2-2, reads GAGVSQTPSNKVTEKGKYVELRCDPISGHTALYWYRQSLGQGPEFLIYFQGTGAADDSGLPNDRFFAVRPEGSVSTLKIQRTERGDSAVYLCASSSRLAGGAGELFFGEGSRLTVL.

The table lists this clone with a count of one. V is TRBV4-1 and J is TRBJ1-2; D remains unclear. In germline, CDR1 is MGHRA, CDR2 YSYEKL. V dropped 0 bases and J dropped 5 bases, with 10 bases sitting between them. The CDR3 loop spans 14 amino acids. The CDR3 region has the DNA TGCGCCAGCAGCCAAGATCTCGCCCCATATGGCTACACCTTC. This codes for CASSQDLAPYGYTF.

This rearrangement joins TRBV15 to TRBJ2-5; 14 bases fit TRBD2. The CDR3 contains 17 residues. The germline V gene has CDR1 LNHNV and CDR2 YYDKDF (reference sequence). The ends lost 1 base at V and 4 bases at J; junction bases unmatched: 5. The CDR3 is CATSRAAGLAGVETQYF. CDR3 coding DNA: TGTGCCACCAGCAGAGCTGCGGGACTAGCGGGAGTAGAGACCCAGTACTTC.

This sequence joins TRBV30 and TRBJ2-5, with D perhaps given as TRBD1 or TRBD2 (5 bases each). This CDR3 contains 14 residues. The ends were cut back, 8 bases at V and 5 bases at J, with 21 bases in the middle. CDR1 is GTSNPN, CDR2 SVGIG, per germline (reference sequence). CDR3 nucleotides: TGTGCCACCTCTCTTTCGGGGACCGGGGAGACCCAGTACTTC. Translated: CATSLSGTGETQYF. Full variable domain (missing parts from reference TRBV30 and TRBJ2-5): SQTIHQWPATLVQPVGSPLSLECTVEGTSNPNLYWYRQAAGRGLQLLFYSVGIGQISSEVPQNLSASRPQDRQFILSSKKLLLSDSGFYLCATSLSGTGETQYFGPGTRLLVL.